The TCR beta chain described here comes from a study of blood T cell repertoires in COVID-19. Overall study context: Acute and convalescent COVID-19 samples came from the United States, Italy and Spain. T cells, B-cell-depleted T cells, or PBMCs supplied cDNA or gDNA.

Cohort assignment relied on participant-reported clinical history. The germline V gene has CDR1 MDHEN and CDR2 SYDVKM. The CDR3 runs 13 residues. Trimming left V 6 bases short and J 7 bases short, with 12 bases between. In the original processing: The assay estimated nucleated cells by amplifying reference gene primers. Sequencing was performed with immunoSEQ multiplex PCR; in TCRdb, only in-frame clones are kept and a portion is missing. The V and J calls and the clone size are those of that table, but D and trimming were determined from the DNA. The data show fewer than 250,000 clones, around 87% seen once.

The source is a man younger than 45 in a cohort exposed to, infected with or recovered from COVID-19 (not recorded which). This chain links TRBV28 with TRBJ1-4; possible D gene TRBD1, 5 bases. The sample was PBMCs or T cells enriched from blood (not recorded which). The CDR3 loop is CASRGTGFEKLFF. As DNA, the CDR3 is TGTGCCAGCAGGGGAACAGGCTTTGAAAAACTGTTTTTT. Based on the CDR3 plus reference TRBV28 and TRBJ1-4, the full variable domain is DVKVTQSSRYLVKRTGEKVFLECVQDMDHENMFWYRQDPGLGLRLIYFSYDVKMKEKGDIPEGYSVSREKKERFSLILESASTNQTSMYLCASRGTGFEKLFFGSGTQLSVL.